The sequence of this T cell receptor (beta chain) was determined in a study of blood T cell repertoires in COVID-19. At the level of the study: The samples span acute and convalescent COVID-19 from the United States, Italy and Spain. Sources were T cells, B-cell-depleted T cells, or PBMCs; the material itself was cDNA or gDNA.

The authors' processing: Researchers report that nucleated cell counts were estimated from reference gene primer amplification. The method was immunoSEQ multiplex PCR; TCRdb's version includes in-frame clones alone and lacks a portion of them. V and J calls and clone size come straight from that table; D and trimming were deduced from the DNA. The sample shows about 180,000 clones, roughly 82% of them seen only once. The V segment lost 5 bases and the J segment 4 bases; nucleotides outside the gene matches: 7. In germline, CDR1 is SGHRS, CDR2 YFSETQ. The CDR3 is made up of 14 amino acids. The sequenced material came from peripheral blood. The source is a woman aged 70 to 79 with acute or convalescent COVID-19. The gene calls are TRBV5-1 and TRBJ1-2; 8 nucleotides line up with TRBD1. CDR3 sequence reads: CASRTGTGLYGYTF. Here the CDR3 DNA reads TGCGCCAGCAGGACCGGGACAGGTCTCTATGGCTACACCTTC.